This TCR beta chain was obtained from a study of response to subunit inactivated influenza vaccine. Findings of the study overall: Each seasonal flu vaccination may recruit only limited new T cells, authors suggested.

Germline values: CDR1 MGHDK, CDR2 SYGVNS. The CDR3 is made up of 16 amino acids. Trimming removed 2 bases at V and 0 bases at J, with 13 bases between. TCRdb re-called the RT-PCR reads with MiXCR, one entry per CDR3 protein. The sample has about 480,000 distinct CDR3 sequences, roughly 9.7% seen once. About this clonotype: Its antigen is still unknown.

The material was PBMCs from blood, obtained around seven weeks after vaccination. The clonotype originates from a man aged 45 to 65 who received an inactivated influenza vaccine. V is TRBV25-1 and J is TRBJ2-5, with D unresolved. The CDR3 is CASSEALSMYQETQYF. The CDR3 coding sequence is TGTGCCAGCAGTGAAGCCCTGTCGATGTACCAAGAGACCCAGTACTTC.